Below, one TCR beta chain is given with its context. Its recognized antigen is unknown. Base qualities are missing; no much larger clone stands one base away. This sample stems from a study of blood T cell repertoires in COVID-19 (dated by TCRdb to the early 2020s). For the wider study: Samples from collaborators originated in the United States, Italy and Spain and spanned both the acute and convalescent phases of COVID-19. The material from the prospective study consisted of cDNA or gDNA derived from T cells, B-cell-depleted T cells, or PBMCs. Subjects who had been exposed to COVID-19, were actively infected with it, or had recovered from it provided the deeply sampled blood TCRbeta repertoires that made up the dataset. A freely available public database, intended as a resource for researchers studying the immune response to SARS-CoV-2, is where the repertoires were released. The samples were drawn from two sources: the first 160 participants of the ongoing ImmuneRACE study, and 1,000 to 1,500 subjects contributed by 6 global collaborators. The sample metadata nearly always contained a de-identified subject ID, COVID-19 status, age in years and sex. Where available, HLA class I and class II types were taken from metadata supplied by the sample provider and were not determined by assay-based typing.

General findings and caveats noted by the study authors: The quantity of clinical and demographic metadata differed by source and by participant and was supplied without curation.

Participants in the prospective study were enrolled through a virtual design, were aged roughly 18 to 90 years, and lived in 24 United States geographic areas. Cohort assignment in the prospective study relied on participant-reported clinical history from a screening survey and a study questionnaire. In the prospective study, whole blood, serum and a nasopharyngeal or oropharyngeal swab were collected from each participant by mobile phlebotomists. Over an approximately 2-month period, participants in the prospective study had the option of providing additional blood draws and questionnaires. Blood samples from the prospective study were shipped frozen or at room temperature prior to DNA extraction. The immunoSEQ Assay, a bias-controlled multiplex PCR, was used to amplify TCRbeta CDR3 regions from genomic DNA. Per the original workflow: The number of nucleated cells in each sample was estimated from the amplification of reference gene primers within the assay. To quantify the absolute abundance of each unique TCRbeta CDR3 rearrangement, sequence reads were collapsed and filtered. Productive Simpson clonality was computed per sample as the square root of Simpson's diversity index over productive rearrangements. TCRdb mirrors the immuneACCESS table, restricted to in-frame sequences. Some clones are absent from its copies; in checked studies, under half trace to an unresolved V gene, and the reason for the others is unknown. That table is the source of V, J and clone size, and D and trimming were worked out from the DNA. The sample table contains about 210,000 clones; only one count was recorded for around 84% of them. About 4% of the sample goes to the ten largest clones.

This TCR was sampled from a man aged 30 to 39 with acute COVID-19. Source material: PBMCs or T cells enriched from blood (not recorded which).

The CDR3 protein sequence reads: CASTPRVPDTQYF. The nucleotide sequence is given as TGTGCCAGCACCCCTCGAGTCCCAGATACGCAGTATTTT. The chain is encoded by TRBV12-3 or TRBV12-4 joined to TRBJ2-3; confidence is insufficient to name the D gene. Trimming at the junction amounts to 7 bases on V and 4 bases on J, and the germline ends lie 12 bases apart. Measured from the cysteine to the phenylalanine, the CDR3 is 13 residues long. The sequence is cut down to CDR3 DNA, 39 bases in frame from base 1.